The 23 T cell receptor beta chains below come from one sample, sequenced in a study of PD-1 blockade in classical Hodgkin lymphoma. Sequenced by immunoSEQ multiplex PCR; TCRdb stores in-frame clones only, minus some. This table has 30,000 to 35,000 clones, 80% to 90% appearing once. As to time point: cycle 4 day 1 (C4D1), after five to seven weeks of nivolumab. Brentuximab vedotin exposure varied among the patients, all of whom had relapsed after autologous stem cell transplantation. Thawed PBMCs were the source of CD4+ T cells, purified by magnetic negative selection. The sample consisted of CD4+ T cells from blood, taken before the fourth cycle of nivolumab. These receptors came from a human donor with classical Hodgkin lymphoma.

The chain links TRBV6-6 to TRBJ2-7; D is unresolved. CDR1 and CDR2 (germline): MNHNY, SVGAGI (reference sequence). Trimming cost V 2 bases and J 12 bases, with 14 bases left between them. CDR3 length equals 12 residues. The CDR3 DNA reads TGTGCCAGCAGTTACCCCGACGAGGTAGGGTACTTC. Translating it yields CASSYPDEVGYF.

The chain joins TRBV25-1 to TRBJ2-7; TRBD1 matches 9 bases. The CDR3 is made up of 13 amino acids. V lost 6 bases, J lost 3 bases, and 3 bases stayed unmatched. The V gene's germline CDR1 is MGHDK and CDR2 SYGVNS. CDR3 coding DNA: TGTGCCAGCAGACAGGGGGCCCTCTACGAGCAGTACTTC. Its translation: CASRQGALYEQYF.

The chain recombines TRBV15 with TRBJ2-5, with D perhaps matching TRBD2 (5 bases). This CDR3 has 18 residues. Germline assignment: CDR1 LNHNV and CDR2 YYDKDF (reference sequence). V lost 0 bases and J 0 bases, leaving 17 bases between the germline ends. CDR3 DNA sequence: TGTGCCACCAGCAGAGATCTGGCGGGCACGGTTCACCAAGAGACCCAGTACTTC. This gives the protein CATSRDLAGTVHQETQYF. Full variable domain (missing parts from reference TRBV15 and TRBJ2-5): DAMVIQNPRYQVTQFGKPVTLSCSQTLNHNVMYWYQQKSSQAPKLLFHYYDKDFNNEADTPDNFQSRRPNTSFCFLDIRSPGLGDTAMYLCATSRDLAGTVHQETQYFGPGTRLLVL.

This chain uses TRBV25-1 with TRBJ1-1; D unclear. There are 13 residues in the CDR3. The germline V gene has CDR1 MGHDK and CDR2 SYGVNS. The ends were cut back, 5 bases at V and 0 bases at J, with 7 bases in the middle. As DNA, the CDR3 is TGTGCCAGCAGTTCCGTGATGAACACTGAAGCTTTCTTT. Its translation is CASSSVMNTEAFF.

The V gene is TRBV11-2, the J gene TRBJ2-2, with D possibly being TRBD2 (6 bases). The V end was cut by 5 bases, the J end by 4 bases, with 14 bases between. Germline V gives CDR1 SGHAT, CDR2 FQNNGV. CDR3 length: 15 amino acids. CDR3 coding DNA: TGTGCCAGCAGCGGAAGAGGAGGGTCCACCGGGGAGCTGTTTTTT. Translation gives CASSGRGGSTGELFF. Variable domain in full (rest from reference TRBV11-2 and TRBJ2-2): EAGVAQSPRYKIIEKRQSVAFWCNPISGHATLYWYQQILGQGPKLLIQFQNNGVVDDSQLPKDRFSAERLKGVDSTLKIQPAKLEDSAVYLCASSGRGGSTGELFFGEGSRLTVL.

The CDR3 nucleotides read TGCGCCAGCGGCGGAGGGTTTGGGAGCTCCTACGAGCAGTACTTC. The encoded protein is CASGGGFGSSYEQYF. The chain links TRBV5-1 to TRBJ2-7, with TRBD2 as a possible D gene (6 bases). The CDR3 loop spans 15 amino acids. Deletions cut 7 bases from V and 0 bases from J, with 17 bases between. Germline CDR1 and CDR2: SGHRS and YFSETQ.

The rearrangement joins TRBV2 to TRBJ2-1; maybe TRBD1 (6 bases). CDR1 SNHLY and CDR2 FYNNEI come from the germline V gene. This CDR3 comprises 15 residues. V lost 3 bases to trimming and J lost 4 bases, with 13 bases between them. CDR3 DNA: TGTGCCAGCAGTGACGGTTGGACAGAATACAATGAGCAGTTCTTC. Encoded protein: CASSDGWTEYNEQFF.

The chain employs TRBV9 and TRBJ2-3; D not certain. The CDR3 runs 14 residues. V lost 2 bases and J 4 bases, leaving 11 bases between the germline ends. CDR1 and CDR2 (germline): SGDLS, YYNGEE. CDR3 nucleotides: TGTGCCAGCAGCGTCTCCCGGGCGGCAGATACGCAGTATTTT. Its protein is CASSVSRAADTQYF. Full variable domain (rest looked up from reference TRBV9 and TRBJ2-3): DSGVTQTPKHLITATGQRVTLRCSPRSGDLSVYWYQQSLDQGLQFLIQYYNGEERAKGNILERFSAQQFPDLHSELNLSSLELGDSALYFCASSVSRAADTQYFGPGTRLTVL.

The V and J genes are TRBV30 and TRBJ2-7; D gene unclear. Trimming removed 2 bases from V and 3 bases from J, with 20 bases in between. Germline CDR1 GTSNPN, CDR2 SVGIG (reference sequence). This CDR3 contains 16 residues. CDR3 in amino acids: CAWSPSRTAPVYEQYF. The CDR3 bases are TGTGCCTGGAGTCCCTCCCGGACCGCCCCGGTCTACGAGCAGTACTTC. Using reference TRBV30 and TRBJ2-7 for the parts outside the CDR3, the full variable domain is SQTIHQWPATLVQPVGSPLSLECTVEGTSNPNLYWYRQAAGRGLQLLFYSVGIGQISSEVPQNLSASRPQDRQFILSSKKLLLSDSGFYLCAWSPSRTAPVYEQYFGPGTRLTVT.

The chain is built from TRBV28 and TRBJ2-5; no clear D. This CDR3 region has 14 residues. In germline, CDR1 is MDHEN, CDR2 SYDVKM. V was cut by 6 bases and J by 2 bases, with 13 bases left in between. The CDR3 DNA sequence: TGTGCCAGCAGCTTCCCGGACCTACAAGAGACCCAGTACTTC. This sequence encodes CASSFPDLQETQYF.

The CDR3 loop reads CASSIPRGALSGNTIYF. CDR3 bases: TGTGCCAGCAGTATACCTCGGGGGGCCCTCTCTGGAAACACCATATATTTT. The V and J genes are TRBV28 and TRBJ1-3, with D possibly being TRBD1 (6 bases). V dropped 5 bases and J dropped 0 bases, with 17 bases sitting between them. Germline V gene data show CDR1 as MDHEN and CDR2 as SYDVKM. The length of the CDR3 is 17 residues.

By share, this clone counts as medium-sized. V gene TRBV19 combines with J gene TRBJ1-3; 7 bases match TRBD1. CDR1 and CDR2 (germline): LNHDA, SQIVND (reference sequence). This CDR3 is 14 amino acids long. V was clipped by 6 bases and J by 6 bases; unmatched bases: 8. The CDR3 bases are TGTGCCAGTAGGGGACAGCCTGGGGAAAACACCATATATTTT. It translates to CASRGQPGENTIYF.

Of note for this clone: The same CDR3 arises from other DNA sequences in this sample as well. The CDR3 coding sequence is TGTGCCAGCAGCTCACAGGGGAACACTGAAGCTTTCTTT. Protein sequence: CASSSQGNTEAFF. This sequence joins TRBV7-6 and TRBJ1-1, with D possibly matching TRBD1 (6 bases). V was shortened by 4 bases and J by 1 base, with 7 bases between the two germline ends. The CDR3 extends over 13 amino acids. The germline V gene has CDR1 SGHVS and CDR2 FNYEAQ.

This chain connects TRBV4-3 to TRBJ1-2; 8 bases match TRBD1. Germline trimming cut 1 base from V and 2 bases from J; bases unmatched to any gene: 9. Germline V CDR1 and CDR2: LGHNA, YSLEER. The CDR3 has 17 amino acids. CDR3 region: CASSQVGTGSANYGYTF. The CDR3 DNA reads as TGCGCCAGCAGCCAAGTCGGGACAGGCAGTGCCAACTATGGCTACACCTTC.

The chain recombines TRBV2 with TRBJ2-7; D is perhaps TRBD1 (5 bases). Per the germline V gene, CDR1 is SNHLY and CDR2 is FYNNEI. V lost 2 bases to trimming and J lost 2 bases, with 10 bases between them. The CDR3 is 14 residues long. The CDR3 sequence: CASSESTGAYEQYF. CDR3 bases: TGTGCCAGCAGTGAAAGTACAGGAGCCTACGAGCAGTACTTC.

J is TRBJ1-4 and V is TRBV30, with a weak D call TRBD1 (5 bases). The V and J ends lost 0 bases and 3 bases respectively, with 11 bases between them. The CDR3 totals 15 residues. Germline values: CDR1 GTSNPN, CDR2 SVGIG (reference sequence). CDR3 sequence: CAWSVEGRANEKLFF. CDR3 coding DNA: TGTGCCTGGAGTGTAGAGGGGCGGGCTAATGAAAAACTGTTTTTT.

The rearrangement links TRBV7-2 to TRBJ2-3, with 10 bases fitting TRBD2. Germline CDR1 is SGHTA and CDR2 is FQGNSA. V trimming: 6 bases; J trimming: 1 base; junction bases outside the gene matches: 4. The CDR3 runs 15 residues. The CDR3 region has the DNA TGTGCCAGCAGTATTACTAGCGGGGGCACAGATACGCAGTATTTT. This sequence encodes CASSITSGGTDTQYF.

This clone was observed a few times. The chain couples TRBV7-2 to TRBJ1-3, with unresolved D. V lost 1 base, J lost 0 bases, and 7 bases lay in between. Looked up from germline, CDR1 is SGHTA and CDR2 is FQGNSA. This CDR3 is 15 amino acids long. DNA of the CDR3: TGTGCCAGCAGCTTAGGATGGTTCTCTGGAAACACCATATATTTT. Its protein product is CASSLGWFSGNTIYF.

The genes are TRBV4-2 and TRBJ2-3, with D possibly TRBD2 on 5 matching bases. Trimming took off 1 base at V and 5 bases at J, with 16 bases between the two ends. The length of the CDR3 is 16 residues. Germline V lookup: CDR1 LGHNA, CDR2 YNFKEQ. CDR3 bases: TGTGCCAGCAGCCAAGCTGAGGGTAAGAGTAGAGATACGCAGTATTTT. It is translated as CASSQAEGKSRDTQYF.

This chain connects TRBV29-1 to TRBJ1-1; 8 bases fit TRBD1. This CDR3 comprises 14 residues. CDR1 and CDR2 (germline): SQVTM, ANQGSEA. V lost 1 base and J lost 3; bases outside the gene matches: 4. CDR3 nucleotide sequence: TGCAGCGTTGAAGGGCTACAGGGGGACACTGAAGCTTTCTTT. Its translation: CSVEGLQGDTEAFF.

This clone was seen a handful of times. The chain employs TRBV7-2 and TRBJ1-6; a weak D match, TRBD1 (6 bases). The CDR3 runs 15 residues. From germline, CDR1 is SGHTA and CDR2 FQGNSA. Trimming removed 5 bases at V and 8 bases at J, with 16 bases between. DNA for the CDR3: TGTGCCAGCAGCACCCACCGGGACAAGGATTCACCCCTCCACTTT. As protein: CASSTHRDKDSPLHF.

V gene TRBV30 combines with J gene TRBJ1-1; the D gene is possibly TRBD1 (5 bases). The CDR3 has 13 amino acids. V lost 6 bases and J lost 3, with 14 bases in between. Germline V lookup: CDR1 GTSNPN, CDR2 SVGIG (reference sequence). The CDR3: CACRKQDYTEAFF. CDR3 in DNA: TGTGCCTGTAGAAAACAGGATTACACTGAAGCTTTCTTT.

The chain employs TRBV7-8 and TRBJ1-2, with D unclear. From germline, CDR1 is SGHVS and CDR2 FQNEAQ. The V and J ends lost 0 bases and 3 bases respectively, with 11 bases between them. This CDR3 spans 15 amino acids. CDR3 DNA sequence: TGTGCCAGCAGCTTAGCGCGAGTGGTTTACTATGGCTACACCTTC. Translating it yields CASSLARVVYYGYTF.